Listed below are T cell receptor beta chains from one sample, sequenced in a study of CD8+ T cells in alopecia areata. Profiled with immunoSEQ multiplex PCR; TCRdb holds only in-frame clones, not every one. The sample yields 200,000 or so clones, 55% to 75% seen once. Sequenced here: CD4+ T cells sorted from blood, sampled at week 24, from a patient treated with tofacitinib. The receptors derive from a human donor with alopecia areata. CDR3s include the opening cysteine and the closing phenylalanine or tryptophan. Clone size is shown for a subset of rows, as once, few, many or a class of expanded clone.

j_gene: TRBJ2-5; v_gene: TRBV29-1; abundance: -; CDR3aa: CSVGIAGDETQYF
j_gene: TRBJ2-7; v_gene: TRBV10-3; abundance: many; CDR3aa: CAISDPLATVSYEQYF
j_gene: TRBJ1-1; v_gene: TRBV2; abundance: -; CDR3aa: CASVKGQVLPQAFF
j_gene: TRBJ2-7; v_gene: TRBV30; abundance: -; CDR3aa: CAWRRDIIYEQYF
j_gene: TRBJ1-2; v_gene: TRBV5-1; abundance: -; CDR3aa: CASSSRVDRGSGYTF
j_gene: TRBJ2-1; v_gene: TRBV2; abundance: -; CDR3aa: CASQGNEQFF
j_gene: TRBJ1-2; v_gene: TRBV19; abundance: few; CDR3aa: CASSMQGPYGYTF
j_gene: TRBJ2-3; v_gene: TRBV5-1; abundance: -; CDR3aa: CASSSVGGALLERTDTQYF
j_gene: TRBJ1-5; v_gene: TRBV19; abundance: once; CDR3aa: CASSIRAGVLKDQPQHF
j_gene: TRBJ2-7; v_gene: TRBV27; abundance: -; CDR3aa: CASSLEQGYEQYF
j_gene: TRBJ1-5; v_gene: TRBV27; abundance: -; CDR3aa: CASSLYRNQPQHF
j_gene: TRBJ2-3; v_gene: TRBV7-2; abundance: -; CDR3aa: CASSSQGGPDTQYF
j_gene: TRBJ1-1; v_gene: TRBV5-5; abundance: few; CDR3aa: CASSPGQGDPTEAFF
j_gene: TRBJ1-5; v_gene: TRBV27; abundance: once; CDR3aa: CASSVTGGVSQPQHF
j_gene: TRBJ1-1; v_gene: TRBV7-9; abundance: once; CDR3aa: CASSLTRNTEAFF
j_gene: TRBJ2-6; v_gene: TRBV4-3; abundance: -; CDR3aa: CASSQAGSGANVLTF
j_gene: TRBJ1-2; v_gene: TRBV7-2; abundance: once; CDR3aa: CASSGRDSNYGYTF
j_gene: TRBJ2-2; v_gene: TRBV2; abundance: few; CDR3aa: CASSEAGVVTGELFF
j_gene: TRBJ2-7; v_gene: TRBV11-2; abundance: few; CDR3aa: CASSPHVAGEQYF
j_gene: TRBJ2-7; v_gene: TRBV4-3; abundance: -; CDR3aa: CASSLGGASSYEQYF
j_gene: TRBJ2-1; v_gene: TRBV21-1; abundance: few; CDR3aa: CASSSRERREFNEQFF
j_gene: TRBJ2-3; v_gene: TRBV7-2; abundance: -; CDR3aa: CASSLLAGGPDTQYF
j_gene: TRBJ1-1; v_gene: TRBV9; abundance: -; CDR3aa: CASSVGGERTEAFF
j_gene: TRBJ1-6; v_gene: TRBV19; abundance: -; CDR3aa: CATQRTNNSPLHF
j_gene: TRBJ1-1; v_gene: TRBV9; abundance: -; CDR3aa: CASSVDEGNTEAFF
j_gene: TRBJ2-4; v_gene: TRBV2; abundance: -; CDR3aa: CASSDQGLAKNIQYF
j_gene: TRBJ2-7; v_gene: TRBV4-3; abundance: -; CDR3aa: CASSQMTSLEQYF
j_gene: TRBJ2-1; v_gene: TRBV29-1; abundance: -; CDR3aa: CSVSSLAGNNEQFF
j_gene: TRBJ2-5; v_gene: TRBV29-1; abundance: few; CDR3aa: CSVAYGGGETQYF
j_gene: TRBJ2-3; v_gene: TRBV11-3; abundance: -; CDR3aa: CASSLGRTDTQYF
j_gene: TRBJ2-7; v_gene: TRBV29-1; abundance: once; CDR3aa: CSVDPGPTYEQYF
j_gene: TRBJ2-7; v_gene: TRBV29-1; abundance: few; CDR3aa: CSVGEDRDYEQYF
j_gene: TRBJ2-2; v_gene: TRBV5-1; abundance: -; CDR3aa: CASRGTGATGELFF
j_gene: TRBJ1-2; v_gene: TRBV18; abundance: few; CDR3aa: CASSPYRGWAGGYTF
j_gene: TRBJ1-6; v_gene: TRBV19; abundance: -; CDR3aa: CASSAVGGRDSPLHF
j_gene: TRBJ1-4; v_gene: TRBV30; abundance: -; CDR3aa: CAWSRQGDDEKLFF
j_gene: TRBJ1-2; v_gene: TRBV4-3; abundance: -; CDR3aa: CASSLQGAGDYGYTF
j_gene: TRBJ2-1; v_gene: TRBV5-1; abundance: -; CDR3aa: CASSWGLAGANEQFF
j_gene: TRBJ1-1; v_gene: TRBV29-1; abundance: few; CDR3aa: CSVESGVWGAFF
j_gene: TRBJ2-2; v_gene: TRBV4-1; abundance: -; CDR3aa: CASSATGQNTGELFF
j_gene: TRBJ2-5; v_gene: TRBV15; abundance: -; CDR3aa: CATRKGGLAGGPSYQETQYF
j_gene: TRBJ2-7; v_gene: TRBV27; abundance: -; CDR3aa: CASSFGQGSREQYF
j_gene: TRBJ1-5; v_gene: TRBV5-8; abundance: -; CDR3aa: CASSLDRQGNQPQHF
j_gene: TRBJ2-1; v_gene: TRBV30; abundance: few; CDR3aa: CAWNGGTLGNEQFF
j_gene: TRBJ2-7; v_gene: TRBV6-5; abundance: -; CDR3aa: CASSRDRGWGQYF
j_gene: TRBJ1-1; v_gene: TRBV27; abundance: -; CDR3aa: CASWTLMNTEAFF
j_gene: TRBJ2-5; v_gene: TRBV5-6; abundance: -; CDR3aa: CASLAGPDRTQYF
j_gene: TRBJ2-1; v_gene: TRBV2; abundance: -; CDR3aa: CASSRLASYNEQFF